This is a list of T cell receptor beta chains from one sample in a study of blood T cell repertoires in COVID-19. Using immunoSEQ multiplex PCR, the repertoire was profiled, and TCRdb retains in-frame clones only, with some absent. The sample lists about 260,000 clones; about 87% were seen once. Sequenced: PBMCs or T cells enriched from blood (not recorded which). Receptor source: a man aged 45 to 65 who had been exposed to COVID-19. Each CDR3 is given with its conserved first and last residue. A D gene is named only where the DNA matches it firmly. Only part of the rows carry a size: once, few, many, or a class if the clone is expanded.

-	TRBV3-1/TRBV3-2	-	TRBJ1-1	CASSRPTGENTEAFF	TGTGCCAGCAGCCGCCCGACAGGTGAGAACACTGAAGCTTTCTTT
once	TRBV18	-	TRBJ2-2	CASSLNQRRGSGELFF	TGTGCCAGCTCCCTTAACCAGCGGAGAGGTTCCGGGGAGCTGTTTTTT
-	TRBV28	TRBD1	TRBJ1-5	CASSHLGQVGNQPQHF	TGTGCCAGCAGTCACCTCGGACAGGTCGGCAATCAGCCCCAGCATTTT
-	TRBV4-1	-	TRBJ1-1	CASSQVSGLGTEAFF	TGCGCCAGCAGCCAAGTTTCAGGGCTTGGGACTGAAGCTTTCTTT
-	TRBV4-2	-	TRBJ2-1	CASSQGGDLFEQFF	TGTGCCAGCAGCCAAGGGGGGGACCTATTCGAGCAGTTCTTC
-	TRBV5-1	-	TRBJ2-7	CASSPAGYTDEQYF	TGCGCCAGCAGCCCAGCAGGGTACACCGACGAGCAGTACTTC
once	TRBV9	TRBD1	TRBJ1-4	CASSVRGQGAELFF	TGTGCCAGCAGCGTACGGGGACAGGGGGCGGAACTGTTTTTT
-	TRBV2	-	TRBJ2-2	CASSWGAGELFF	TGTGCCAGCAGCTGGGGGGCCGGGGAGCTGTTTTTT
-	TRBV28	-	TRBJ1-4	CASSPTGYGSEKLFF	TGTGCCAGCAGCCCTACAGGGTATGGATCTGAAAAACTGTTTTTT
-	TRBV9	-	TRBJ2-1	CASSTSSYNEQFF	TGTGCCAGCAGCACCAGCTCCTACAATGAGCAGTTCTTC
once	TRBV29-1	-	TRBJ2-6	CSVVVGGSPKSSSGANVLTF	TGCAGCGTTGTTGTGGGTGGGTCCCCAAAATCTAGCTCTGGGGCCAACGTCCTGACTTTC
-	TRBV7-2	TRBD2	TRBJ2-2	CASSWTSGDTGELFF	TGTGCCAGCAGCTGGACTAGCGGCGACACCGGGGAGCTGTTTTTT
-	TRBV9	-	TRBJ2-7	CASSVDNYEQYF	TGTGCCAGCAGCGTAGACAACTACGAGCAGTACTTC
once	TRBV7-2	-	TRBJ2-1	CASSLAFDTFKNNEQFF	TGTGCCAGCAGCTTAGCTTTCGACACGTTCAAGAACAATGAGCAGTTCTTC
-	TRBV15	TRBD1	TRBJ2-3	CASPGQGKTTDTQYF	TGTGCCTCGCCAGGACAGGGTAAAACCACAGATACGCAGTATTTT
-	TRBV5-1	TRBD2	TRBJ2-7	CASSLGTSGEQYF	TGCGCCAGCAGCCTAGGGACTAGCGGCGAGCAGTACTTC
-	TRBV7-3	-	TRBJ2-5	CASSLMGKGETQYF	TGTGCCAGCAGCTTAATGGGCAAAGGCGAGACCCAGTACTTC
-	TRBV27	-	TRBJ1-4	CASSLLALDATNEKLFF	TGTGCCAGCAGTTTATTGGCGCTAGACGCAACTAATGAAAAACTGTTTTTT
-	TRBV7-9	TRBD2	TRBJ2-1	CASSALAGAYNEQFF	TGTGCCAGCAGCGCCCTAGCGGGGGCCTACAATGAGCAGTTCTTC
-	TRBV3-1/TRBV3-2	-	TRBJ1-2	CASSQDSANYGYTF	TGTGCCAGCAGCCAAGATTCGGCTAACTATGGCTACACCTTC
-	TRBV19	-	TRBJ1-4	CASSLPGFGNEKLFF	TGTGCCAGTAGTCTCCCAGGGTTTGGCAATGAAAAACTGTTTTTT
-	TRBV30	TRBD1	TRBJ1-5	CAWGGTGGQPQHF	TGTGCCTGGGGGGGGACAGGGGGTCAGCCCCAGCATTTT
once	TRBV5-6	-	TRBJ1-2	CASSMDRNYGYTF	TGTGCCAGCAGCATGGACAGAAACTATGGCTACACCTTC
-	TRBV5-4	-	TRBJ1-1	CASSSGFGKANTEAFF	TGTGCCAGCAGCAGCGGGTTCGGGAAGGCTAACACTGAAGCTTTCTTT
-	TRBV7-9	TRBD2	TRBJ2-5	CASSLALAGVGETQYF	TGTGCCAGCAGCTTAGCACTAGCGGGAGTCGGGGAGACCCAGTACTTC
-	TRBV7-2	-	TRBJ1-1	CASSFERPTEAFF	TGTGCCAGCAGCTTCGAGCGGCCCACTGAAGCTTTCTTT
-	TRBV15	-	TRBJ1-2	CATSRPSGDPWGYTF	TGTGCCACCAGCAGACCCTCAGGGGACCCGTGGGGCTACACCTTC
-	TRBV5-1	-	TRBJ1-1	CASSLALGLNTEAFF	TGCGCCAGCAGCTTGGCTCTGGGGCTGAACACTGAAGCTTTCTTT
-	TRBV19	TRBD1	TRBJ1-2	CASSTGDRGYYGYTF	TGTGCCAGTAGCACTGGGGACAGGGGATACTATGGCTACACCTTC
-	TRBV7-9	TRBD2	TRBJ2-3	CASSSGRGRAWTDTQYF	TGTGCCAGCAGCTCGGGACGCGGGAGGGCCTGGACAGATACGCAGTATTTT
few	TRBV7-6	TRBD2	TRBJ2-5	CASSLGGGETQYF	TGTGCCAGCAGCTTAGGCGGGGGGGAGACCCAGTACTTC
many	TRBV2	-	TRBJ1-6	CASNLDSGSLSYNSPLHF	TGTGCCAGCAATCTGGACTCGGGCTCCCTCTCCTATAATTCACCCCTCCACTTT
-	TRBV7-9	-	TRBJ1-2	CASSLKSGDGYTF	TGTGCCAGCAGCCTAAAGTCCGGGGATGGCTACACCTTC
-	TRBV5-1	TRBD2	TRBJ2-1	CASGSGVFGYEQFF	TGCGCCAGCGGTAGCGGGGTCTTCGGGTATGAGCAGTTCTTC
-	TRBV6-5	TRBD2	TRBJ2-1	CASSPGGPNEQFF	TGTGCCAGCAGTCCGGGGGGGCCGAATGAGCAGTTCTTC
once	TRBV7-9	-	TRBJ1-2	CASSWTDYGYTF	TGTGCCAGCAGTTGGACAGACTATGGCTACACCTTC
-	TRBV30	TRBD1	TRBJ1-4	CAWRGQGARSTNEKLFF	TGTGCCTGGAGGGGACAGGGGGCTAGATCTACTAATGAAAAACTGTTTTTT
-	TRBV28	TRBD1	TRBJ1-4	CASRKTGQSNEKLFF	TGTGCCAGCAGGAAGACGGGACAGAGTAATGAAAAACTGTTTTTT
-	TRBV3-1/TRBV3-2	-	TRBJ1-2	CASSLLLTAGDYGYTF	TGTGCCAGCAGCCTACTCTTGACAGCGGGGGACTATGGCTACACCTTC
-	TRBV5-4	-	TRBJ1-1	CASSDYDTEAFF	TGTGCCAGCAGCGACTATGACACTGAAGCTTTCTTT
-	TRBV29-1	-	TRBJ1-2	CSVHWGLRGGKRTF	TGCAGCGTTCACTGGGGCCTCCGGGGGGGGAAACGCACCTTC
-	TRBV7-3	-	TRBJ1-1	CASSLEKENTEAFF	TGTGCCAGCAGCTTAGAGAAAGAGAACACTGAAGCTTTCTTT
once	TRBV2	TRBD1	TRBJ2-4	CASSQERGQLYF	TGTGCCAGCAGCCAGGAGAGGGGACAGTTATACTTC
-	TRBV19	-	TRBJ2-2	CASSIGSRGGLFF	TGTGCCAGTAGTATAGGGTCAAGGGGAGGACTGTTTTTT
-	TRBV10-3	TRBD1	TRBJ1-1	CASAGQGVMVNTEAFF	TGTGCCAGTGCGGGACAGGGAGTTATGGTGAACACTGAAGCTTTCTTT
few	TRBV19	TRBD1	TRBJ1-5	CASSPGTGVGNQPQHF	TGTGCCAGTAGTCCAGGGACAGGGGTCGGCAATCAGCCCCAGCATTTT
once	TRBV7-2	TRBD1	TRBJ2-3	CASSRTMRTGASSTDTQYF	TGTGCCAGCAGCCGGACGATGCGGACAGGGGCGTCTAGCACAGATACGCAGTATTTT
-	TRBV24-1	TRBD2	TRBJ2-1	CATQPSGRAVEQFF	TGTGCCACGCAACCTAGCGGGAGGGCTGTTGAGCAGTTCTTC
once	TRBV7-2	-	TRBJ1-3	CASSASGGLGGNTIYF	TGTGCCAGCAGCGCTTCAGGAGGCCTTGGGGGAAACACCATATATTTT
-	TRBV5-1	-	TRBJ1-2	CASSLGQAGTYGYTF	TGCGCCAGCAGCTTGGGTCAGGCGGGGACCTATGGCTACACCTTC
-	TRBV11-3	TRBD1	TRBJ1-4	CASSPGTGAEKLFF	TGTGCCAGCAGCCCAGGGACAGGGGCGGAAAAACTGTTTTTT
-	TRBV15	-	TRBJ2-1	CATSRLRSGLPSNEQFF	TGTGCCACCAGCAGACTCCGATCGGGACTCCCTTCCAATGAGCAGTTCTTC
-	TRBV18	TRBD1	TRBJ2-6	CASSRDRAGANVLTF	TGTGCCAGCTCACGCGACAGGGCGGGGGCCAACGTCCTGACTTTC
-	TRBV29-1	TRBD1	TRBJ1-1	CSVVGTAGSYNTEAFF	TGCAGCGTGGTCGGGACAGCTGGATCCTACAACACTGAAGCTTTCTTT
once	TRBV27	-	TRBJ1-6	CASSFPGENSPLHF	TGTGCCAGCAGTTTTCCGGGAGAGAATTCACCCCTCCACTTT
-	TRBV11-2	-	TRBJ1-6	CASSLDLSVPYNSPLHF	TGTGCCAGCAGCTTAGATCTCTCTGTCCCTTATAATTCACCCCTCCACTTT